The entry below describes one T cell receptor beta chain. This CDR3 is built from 14 residues. Trimming removed 2 bases from V and 2 bases from J, with 11 bases in between. Germline CDR1 reads SGHNT; CDR2 reads YYREEE (reference sequence). Treatment defined: randomized to nivolumab then ipilimumab (arm A) or the reverse (arm B). PBMC sorting kept live CD3+CD8+ cells without CD19 or CD56. The record originates from a study of sequential checkpoint blockade in melanoma. Repertoires were generated with immunoSEQ multiplex PCR, while TCRdb's copy carries only in-frame clones and drops some. The data show about 26,000 clones, with about three quarters seen just once and 22% held by the top ten.

This receptor was obtained from a human donor with melanoma. The genes are TRBV5-4 and TRBJ2-7; the D gene is possibly TRBD1 (6 bases). The sequenced sample was CD8+ T cells sorted from blood (inferred from file names), obtained from a patient given nivolumab and ipilimumab in sequence. DNA of the CDR3: TGTGCCAGCAGCTTAAGGGGGACCACCTACGAGCAGTACTTC. Encoded protein: CASSLRGTTYEQYF.